These T cell receptor beta chains were read from a single sample in a study of cytomegalovirus exposure and HLA in healthy donors. Clones were read by immunoSEQ multiplex PCR, and TCRdb kept only the in-frame ones, dropping some. Among 150,000 to 250,000 clones listed, 82% were seen once. Material for sequencing was PBMCs. These receptor sequences come from a boy aged 2-9 years in good health and CMV-seronegative. The CDR3 runs from the conserved cysteine through the conserved F or W. A D gene is named only where the DNA matches it firmly. Where a row states a size, it is once, few, many or the class of an expanded clone; other rows omit it.

D	V	size	J	DNA	CDR3
TRBD2	TRBV6-6	.	TRBJ2-1	TGTGCCAGCAGTCTTCGGCTAGCGGGGGACAATGAGCAGTTCTTC	CASSLRLAGDNEQFF
.	TRBV19	.	TRBJ1-2	TGTGCCAGTACCTCTGCAGGGATTGTCTATGGCTACACCTTC	CASTSAGIVYGYTF
TRBD1	TRBV5-4	.	TRBJ2-2	TGTGCCAGCAGCTCCAACAGGGGGTTCAGCACCGGGGAGCTGTTTTTT	CASSSNRGFSTGELFF
TRBD2	TRBV6-5	once	TRBJ2-7	TGTGCCAGCAGTGCTAGTAGCGGGGAGCAGTACTTC	CASSASSGEQYF
TRBD1	TRBV19	.	TRBJ1-1	TGTGCCAGTAGGGGACAGGGGATGAACACTGAAGCTTTCTTT	CASRGQGMNTEAFF
.	TRBV7-3	.	TRBJ2-5	TGTGCCAGCAGCCCCGGGGCGGGGGCCCGGTCCCAGTACTTC	CASSPGAGARSQYF
.	TRBV7-9	.	TRBJ1-4	TGTGCCAGCAGTTCGCGGGGGGGCGTTTGGGAAAAACTGTTTTTT	CASSSRGGVWEKLFF
.	TRBV23-1	.	TRBJ1-5	TGCGCCAACAGACCCACGGTTCCCCGCAGCAATCAGCCCCAGCATTTT	CANRPTVPRSNQPQHF
.	TRBV6-5	.	TRBJ2-7	TGTGCCAGCAGTTACTTACAGGGATACGAGCAGTACTTC	CASSYLQGYEQYF
.	TRBV11-2	once	TRBJ1-2	TGTGCCAGCAGCCCCCCTGGGAGCAGGCTGAGTGGCTACACCTTC	CASSPPGSRLSGYTF
.	TRBV4-1	.	TRBJ1-5	TGCGCCAGCAGCCAAGATGGGCAGCTCAATCAGCCCCAGCATTTT	CASSQDGQLNQPQHF
.	TRBV19	.	TRBJ1-5	TGTGCCAGTAGTATAGGTGGGGCCCCGCATTTT	CASSIGGAPHF
TRBD1	TRBV19	once	TRBJ2-5	TGTGCCAGTAGCCCGGGACAGGCGTACCAAGAGACCCAGTACTTC	CASSPGQAYQETQYF
.	TRBV29-1	.	TRBJ1-1	TGCAGCGTTCAGGGACACTTGAACACTGAAGCTTTCTTT	CSVQGHLNTEAFF
.	TRBV7-2	.	TRBJ1-1	TGTGCCAGCAGCTTAGACAGTTTCAACACTGAAGCTTTCTTT	CASSLDSFNTEAFF
TRBD1	TRBV27	.	TRBJ2-7	TGTGCCAGCAGTTTAACGGGACAGGGACGAGGCTACGAGCAGTACTTC	CASSLTGQGRGYEQYF
TRBD2	TRBV9	few	TRBJ2-1	TGTGCCAGCAGCCCGGGACTAGCGGGGTACAATGAGCAGTTCTTC	CASSPGLAGYNEQFF
.	TRBV5-6	once	TRBJ2-1	TGTGCCAGCAGCTTCGAGTTCTCCTACAATGAGCAGTTCTTC	CASSFEFSYNEQFF
.	TRBV19	.	TRBJ1-1	TGTGCCAGTAATTTCCTGGGGGGACGGGCTTTCTTT	CASNFLGGRAFF
TRBD1	TRBV18	.	TRBJ1-1	TGTGCCAGCTCACCGGGACAGGCTGAGAACACTGAAGCTTTCTTT	CASSPGQAENTEAFF
TRBD1	TRBV7-8	.	TRBJ2-7	TGTGCCAGCAGCCCTCTCTTCGGACAGGTAGAATACGAGCAGTACTTC	CASSPLFGQVEYEQYF
.	TRBV5-6	once	TRBJ1-2	TGTGCCAGCAGCCTCGGGACAATGGCCCTCGTCACCTTC	CASSLGTMALVTF
.	TRBV7-9	.	TRBJ1-2	TGTGCCAGCAGTTCCCAACTCTATGGCTACACCTTC	CASSSQLYGYTF
.	TRBV10-3	few	TRBJ2-3	TGTGCCATCAGTGAGTATCGCTTGGCTAGCACAGATACGCAGTATTTT	CAISEYRLASTDTQYF
.	TRBV18	.	TRBJ1-5	TGTGCCAGCTCACCGGGGGGGTCTGATGAGCCCCAGCATTTT	CASSPGGSDEPQHF
TRBD1	TRBV7-3	.	TRBJ1-1	TGTGCCAGCAGCGTAGGGACAGTGGAAAACACTGAAGCTTTCTTT	CASSVGTVENTEAFF
TRBD2	TRBV5-6	.	TRBJ2-5	TGTGCCAGCAGCTTGGAGTGGGTAGCGGGGGAAGAGACCCAGTACTTC	CASSLEWVAGEETQYF